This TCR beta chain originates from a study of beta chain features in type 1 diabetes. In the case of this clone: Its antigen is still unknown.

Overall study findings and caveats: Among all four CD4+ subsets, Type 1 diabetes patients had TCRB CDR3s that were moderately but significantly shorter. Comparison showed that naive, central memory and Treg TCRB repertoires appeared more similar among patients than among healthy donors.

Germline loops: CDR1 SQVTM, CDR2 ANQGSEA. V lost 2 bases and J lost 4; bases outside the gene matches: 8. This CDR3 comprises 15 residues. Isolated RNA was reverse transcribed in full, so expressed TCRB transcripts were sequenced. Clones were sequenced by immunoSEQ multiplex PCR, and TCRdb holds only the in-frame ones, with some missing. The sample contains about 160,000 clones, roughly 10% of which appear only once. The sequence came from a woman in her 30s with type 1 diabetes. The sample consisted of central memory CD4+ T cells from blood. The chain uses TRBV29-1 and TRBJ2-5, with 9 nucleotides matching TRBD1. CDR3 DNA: TGCAGCGTTGAAATTGGGACAGGGTTAGGAGAGACCCAGTACTTC. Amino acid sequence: CSVEIGTGLGETQYF.